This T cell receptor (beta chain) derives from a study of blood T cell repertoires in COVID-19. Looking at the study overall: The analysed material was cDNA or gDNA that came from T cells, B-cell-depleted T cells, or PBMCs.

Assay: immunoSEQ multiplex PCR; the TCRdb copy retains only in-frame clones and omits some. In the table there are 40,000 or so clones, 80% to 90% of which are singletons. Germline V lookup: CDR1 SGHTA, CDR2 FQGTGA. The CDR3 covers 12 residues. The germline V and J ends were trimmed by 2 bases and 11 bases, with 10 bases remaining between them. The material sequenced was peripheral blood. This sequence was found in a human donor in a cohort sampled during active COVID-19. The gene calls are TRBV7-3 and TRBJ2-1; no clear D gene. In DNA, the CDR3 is TGTGCCAGCAGCTTAGATGGAGTTCAGCAGTTCTTC. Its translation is CASSLDGVQQFF.